These 20 T cell receptor beta chains were sequenced from one sample in a study of T cell responses to AZD1222 COVID-19 vaccine (dated by TCRdb to about 2021). The label giving this sample's time point can be read as: baseline before first vaccination. The library was obtained by the immunoSEQ multiplex PCR assay. Sourced from immuneACCESS, this table was stored by TCRdb with only in-frame sequences that have V and J called. A share of the clones is absent; for the studies checked, an unresolved V gene accounts for under half, and the remainder has no known explanation. In all, the sample holds about 70,000 clones, and 85% of those were seen once. The ten largest make up 20% of the sample. The sequencing used peripheral blood, collected on day 0 of AZD1222 vaccination. The receptors originated from an adult in good health.

The CDR3 is CASSLVGMRTDTQYF. CDR3 nucleotides: TGTGCCAGCAGCCTAGTAGGGATGAGGACAGATACGCAGTATTTT. V usage is TRBV5-4 and J usage is TRBJ2-3; D is undetermined. Trimming took off 4 bases at V and 3 bases at J, with 15 bases between the two ends. The CDR3 is made up of 15 amino acids. The germline CDR1 and CDR2 sequences are SGHNT and YYREEE (reference sequence).

The rearrangement uses TRBV3-1 (or the pseudogene TRBV3-2) and TRBJ1-3, with a weak D call TRBD1 (5 bases). The CDR3 sequence is 18 residues long. V was clipped by 1 base and J by 0 bases, with 16 bases between them. Germline V CDR1 and CDR2: LGHDT, YNNKEL (reference sequence). The CDR3, as DNA: TGTGCCAGCAGCCAAGCCTTCGGGACTGGCCGCTCTGGAAACACCATATATTTT. This codes for CASSQAFGTGRSGNTIYF.

CDR3 sequence (DNA): TGTGCCAGCAGCGCCGACGGTTCGGGACAGGGGGCGTTCGGCTCTGGAAACACCATATATTTT. As protein: CASSADGSGQGAFGSGNTIYF. The rearrangement uses TRBV9 and TRBJ1-3; the match to TRBD1 covers 12 bases. From germline, CDR1 is SGDLS and CDR2 YYNGEE. V dropped 3 bases and J dropped 0; count of bases not matched to a gene: 16. The CDR3 totals 21 residues.

CDR3 region: CASSLINTIYF. CDR3 sequence (DNA): TGTGCCAGCAGTTTGATAAACACCATATATTTT. The J gene is TRBJ1-3, the V gene TRBV12-3 or TRBV12-4; D ambiguous. With 3 bases removed from V and 6 bases from J, the gap between germline ends came to 3 bases. This CDR3 comprises 11 residues.

The gene calls are TRBV5-1 and TRBJ2-7; the match to TRBD2 covers 10 bases. In germline, CDR1 is SGHRS, CDR2 YFSETQ. The CDR3 is 17 amino acids. V shed 0 bases and J 0 bases; nucleotides not matched to a gene: 6. CDR3 amino acids: CASSLAIAGGHSYEQYF. The DNA of the CDR3 is TGCGCCAGCAGCTTGGCCATAGCGGGAGGACACTCCTACGAGCAGTACTTC.

This rearrangement joins TRBV29-1 to TRBJ1-5; TRBD1 might be the D (6 bases). CDR1 is SQVTM, CDR2 ANQGSEA, per germline. Trimming took off 4 bases at V and 10 bases at J, with 17 bases between the two ends. The CDR3 sequence is 13 residues long. In nucleotides, the CDR3 is TGCAGCGTTGCCCGGGACAAAAACATACCCCAGCATTTT. Encoded protein: CSVARDKNIPQHF.

This rearrangement joins TRBV27 to TRBJ1-2; maybe TRBD1 (6 bases). V was clipped by 0 bases and J by 2 bases, with 13 bases between them. This CDR3 comprises 16 residues. Germline V gene sequence: CDR1 MNHEY, CDR2 SMNVEV (reference sequence). Written as DNA, the CDR3 is TGTGCCAGCAGTTTATCACTTCAGGGGACCAACTATGGCTACACCTTC. Amino acid sequence: CASSLSLQGTNYGYTF.

The sample holds one count of this clone. The CDR3 region has the DNA TGTGCCAGCATAGACCGAATCAGCACCTTC. Its protein is CASIDRISTF. The chain employs TRBV2 and TRBJ1-2; no clear D. Germline V lookup: CDR1 SNHLY, CDR2 FYNNEI. This CDR3 spans 10 amino acids. Trimming cost V 7 bases and J 13 bases, with 13 bases left between them. Full variable domain (outside the CDR3, taken from reference TRBV2 and TRBJ1-2): EPEVTQTPSHQVTQMGQEVILRCVPISNHLYFYWYRQILGQKVEFLVSFYNNEISEKSEIFDDQFSVERPDGSNFTLKIRSTKLEDSAMYFCASIDRISTFGSGTRLTVV.

This clone is a singleton in its sample. The rearrangement links TRBV19 to TRBJ1-2; D ambiguous. The length of the CDR3 is 14 residues. Trimming took off 0 bases at V and 4 bases at J, with 9 bases between the two ends. CDR1 is LNHDA and CDR2 is SQIVND in the germline V gene (reference sequence). CDR3 region: CASSIEQIGYGYTF. The CDR3 DNA reads as TGTGCCAGTAGTATAGAACAGATCGGCTATGGCTACACCTTC. Combining the CDR3 with reference TRBV19 and TRBJ1-2 gives the whole variable domain DGGITQSPKYLFRKEGQNVTLSCEQNLNHDAMYWYRQDPGQGLRLIYYSQIVNDFQKGDIAEGYSVSREKKESFPLTVTSAQKNPTAFYLCASSIEQIGYGYTFGSGTRLTVV.

The chain employs TRBV9 and TRBJ2-1; 11 bases are shared with TRBD2. CDR3 length: 16 amino acids. CDR1 and CDR2 (germline): SGDLS, YYNGEE. Losses at the gene ends were 1 base for V and 6 bases for J; bases not matched to a gene: 6. CDR3 nucleotide sequence: TGTGCCAGCAGCGTATCTCTAGCGGGGGGCCTCAATGAGCAGTTCTTC. This translates into CASSVSLAGGLNEQFF.

The chain carries TRBV19 and TRBJ2-1, with 8 bases matching TRBD2. The CDR3 totals 14 residues. Germline trimming cut 10 bases from V and 0 bases from J; bases unmatched to any gene: 5. Germline CDR1 LNHDA, CDR2 SQIVND (reference sequence). The CDR3 DNA sequence: TGTGCCACCTGCGGGGGGAACTCCTACAATGAGCAGTTCTTC. Its translation is CATCGGNSYNEQFF.

This clone was detected a few times. This chain joins TRBV7-9 and TRBJ1-1; no reliable D call. V was trimmed by 1 base and J by 1 base, leaving 7 bases between them. Germline values: CDR1 SEHNR, CDR2 FQNEAQ (reference sequence). The CDR3 runs to 14 residues. The CDR3 DNA reads as TGTGCCAGCAGCTTAGTTGCAGGGAACACTGAAGCTTTCTTT. The encoded protein is CASSLVAGNTEAFF.

Of note for this clone: One end of the junction is discordant with germline, which a read error may explain. The chain's CDR3 is CASSISLNTEAFF. CDR3 DNA sequence: TGTGCCAGCAGTATATCGCTCAACACTGAAGCTTTCTTT. This chain uses TRBV27 with TRBJ1-1; the D is unclear. The CDR3 has 13 residues. In germline, CDR1 is MNHEY, CDR2 SMNVEV (reference sequence).

This sequence joins TRBV7-9 and TRBJ1-1; 9 positions agree with TRBD1. The junction had 4 bases not matched to a gene; V was cut back by 4 bases and J by 1 base. The germline CDR1 and CDR2 sequences are SEHNR and FQNEAQ (reference sequence). The CDR3 totals 15 residues. Here the CDR3 DNA reads TGTGCCAGCAGCTCCCGGGACAGGGCGAACACTGAAGCTTTCTTT. It is translated as CASSSRDRANTEAFF.

A single count supports this clone. The V and J genes are TRBV11-2 and TRBJ1-2, with 7 bases matching TRBD1. The germline V gene has CDR1 SGHAT and CDR2 FQNNGV. The CDR3 length is 14 residues. V lost 3 bases to trimming and J lost 8 bases; unmatched junction nucleotides: 9. The CDR3 sequence: CASSFNRDSPGYTF. The CDR3 coding sequence is TGTGCCAGCAGCTTTAACCGGGACAGTCCCGGCTACACCTTC.

This clone has more than one count but fewer than ten. V gene TRBV5-1 combines with J gene TRBJ2-7; no clear D gene. This CDR3 spans 13 amino acids. CDR1 and CDR2 (germline): SGHRS, YFSETQ. The V end lost 0 bases, the J end lost 3 bases, and 7 bases lay between the germline ends. CDR3 in amino acids: CASSLDVFYEQYF. CDR3 DNA: TGCGCCAGCAGCTTGGATGTGTTCTACGAGCAGTACTTC.

The table lists this clone with a count of one. The chain combines TRBV30 with TRBJ2-3; D is ambiguous. The length of the CDR3 is 13 residues. V dropped 0 bases and J dropped 3 bases, with 7 bases sitting between them. Germline lookup yields CDR1 GTSNPN and CDR2 SVGIG (reference sequence). CDR3: CAWSVPPTDTQYF. The CDR3 DNA reads TGTGCCTGGAGTGTACCCCCGACAGATACGCAGTATTTT.

The V and J genes are TRBV11-3 and TRBJ1-2; no definite D call. There are 13 residues in the CDR3. Germline lookup yields CDR1 SGHNT and CDR2 YENEEA. Trimming removed 2 bases at V and 4 bases at J, with 8 bases between. CDR3 loop: CASSLYSLYGYTF. CDR3 sequence (DNA): TGTGCCAGCAGCTTATACAGCCTCTATGGCTACACCTTC.

The CDR3 nucleotides read TGTGCCAGCAGCTTAGCGAGGACCGGGACAGGGGGCGAGCAGTTCTTC. It codes for CASSLARTGTGGEQFF. The gene calls are TRBV7-2 and TRBJ2-1; 12 positions match TRBD1. The V segment lost 0 bases and the J segment 10 bases; nucleotides outside the gene matches: 7. The CDR3 extends over 16 amino acids. Looked up from germline, CDR1 is SGHTA and CDR2 is FQGNSA.

J is TRBJ2-5 and V is TRBV27, with 8 bases matching TRBD2. Germline CDR1 and CDR2: MNHEY and SMNVEV (reference sequence). CDR3 length: 16 amino acids. V shed 8 bases, J shed 5 bases, and the junction held 16 bases outside the gene matches. CDR3 loop: CASGAGGAIPSETQYF. Here the CDR3 DNA reads TGTGCCAGCGGGGCGGGGGGAGCGATACCGTCCGAGACCCAGTACTTC.